Listed below are T cell receptor beta chains from one sample, sequenced in a study of Ad26.COV2.S vaccination and SARS-CoV-2 variants. Sequencing was performed with immunoSEQ multiplex PCR; in TCRdb, only in-frame clones are kept and a portion is missing. In the table there are 300,000 to 350,000 clones, over 80% of which are singletons. This specimen consisted of peripheral blood, obtained in a trial of Ad26.COV2.S vaccine versus placebo. These receptors originate from a person aged 18-60 years who received the Ad26.COV2.S COVID-19 vaccine or a placebo. Each CDR3 is given with its conserved first and last residue. Each record gives: J gene, V gene, D gene, clone size, CDR3 protein, CDR3 DNA. D genes are given only for firm matches. Where a row states a size, it is once, few, many or the class of an expanded clone; other rows omit it.

j_call: TRBJ2-2
v_call: TRBV19
d_call: .
clone_size: .
cdr3_aa: CASSIRKYGTGELFF
cdr3_nt: TGTGCCAGTAGTATACGTAAATATGGAACCGGGGAGCTGTTTTTT

j_call: TRBJ2-1
v_call: TRBV4-2
d_call: TRBD2
clone_size: once
cdr3_aa: CASSQVGGDDFNEQFF
cdr3_nt: TGTGCCAGCAGCCAAGTGGGGGGGGATGATTTTAATGAGCAGTTCTTC

j_call: TRBJ2-7
v_call: TRBV11-2
d_call: .
clone_size: .
cdr3_aa: CASSRSPPDEQYF
cdr3_nt: TGTGCCAGCAGCCGCAGTCCGCCCGACGAGCAGTACTTC

j_call: TRBJ2-7
v_call: TRBV5-1
d_call: TRBD1
clone_size: few
cdr3_aa: CASSPTGGPEYEQYF
cdr3_nt: TGCGCCAGCAGCCCCACAGGGGGCCCGGAGTACGAGCAGTACTTC

j_call: TRBJ2-7
v_call: TRBV12-3/TRBV12-4
d_call: .
clone_size: .
cdr3_aa: CASSLRGTYEQYF
cdr3_nt: TGTGCCAGCAGTTTGAGGGGAACCTACGAGCAGTACTTC

j_call: TRBJ1-1
v_call: TRBV3-1/TRBV3-2
d_call: .
clone_size: few
cdr3_aa: CASSSRQALNTEAFF
cdr3_nt: TGTGCCAGCAGCTCGAGACAGGCCTTGAACACTGAAGCTTTCTTT

j_call: TRBJ1-2
v_call: TRBV18
d_call: .
clone_size: .
cdr3_aa: CASSPYRLQNNYGYTF
cdr3_nt: TGTGCCAGCTCACCATACAGACTCCAAAATAACTATGGCTACACCTTC

j_call: TRBJ2-2
v_call: TRBV9
d_call: TRBD2
clone_size: .
cdr3_aa: CASSGPPGLAGGYGELFF
cdr3_nt: TGTGCCAGCAGCGGACCTCCGGGACTAGCGGGGGGGTACGGGGAGCTGTTTTTT

j_call: TRBJ1-4
v_call: TRBV5-8
d_call: .
clone_size: few
cdr3_aa: CASSPGKATNEKLFF
cdr3_nt: TGTGCCAGCAGCCCGGGGAAGGCAACTAATGAAAAACTGTTTTTT

j_call: TRBJ2-1
v_call: TRBV29-1
d_call: .
clone_size: .
cdr3_aa: CSVFQWSSYNEQFF
cdr3_nt: TGCAGCGTTTTCCAATGGAGCTCCTACAATGAGCAGTTCTTC

j_call: TRBJ1-5
v_call: TRBV20-1
d_call: .
clone_size: .
cdr3_aa: CSASGGFGQPQHF
cdr3_nt: TGCAGTGCTAGTGGTGGTTTTGGTCAGCCCCAGCATTTT

j_call: TRBJ1-6
v_call: TRBV7-2
d_call: .
clone_size: .
cdr3_aa: CASSLERMNSPLHF
cdr3_nt: TGTGCCAGCAGCTTAGAAAGAATGAATTCACCCCTCCACTTT

j_call: TRBJ2-1
v_call: TRBV29-1
d_call: .
clone_size: .
cdr3_aa: CSVRDTTYYNEQFF
cdr3_nt: TGCAGCGTACGTGACACAACCTACTACAATGAGCAGTTCTTC

j_call: TRBJ2-7
v_call: TRBV28
d_call: TRBD1
clone_size: .
cdr3_aa: CASSLLTGSMEQYF
cdr3_nt: TGTGCCAGCTCCCTCTTGACAGGGTCCATGGAGCAGTACTTC

j_call: TRBJ2-4
v_call: TRBV5-1
d_call: TRBD1
clone_size: .
cdr3_aa: CASSPGQGRDIQYF
cdr3_nt: TGCGCCAGCAGCCCGGGACAGGGGCGGGACATTCAGTACTTC

j_call: TRBJ1-1
v_call: TRBV5-1
d_call: TRBD1
clone_size: .
cdr3_aa: CASSLGTGENTEAFF
cdr3_nt: TGCGCCAGCAGCTTAGGGACAGGGGAAAATACTGAAGCTTTCTTT

j_call: TRBJ2-5
v_call: TRBV15
d_call: .
clone_size: .
cdr3_aa: CATSRDRQNAETQYF
cdr3_nt: TGTGCCACCAGCAGAGATCGACAGAACGCCGAGACCCAGTACTTC

j_call: TRBJ2-5
v_call: TRBV11-2
d_call: .
clone_size: .
cdr3_aa: CASSPLFGAGSQETQYF
cdr3_nt: TGTGCCAGCAGCCCCCTTTTTGGGGCGGGGAGCCAAGAGACCCAGTACTTC

j_call: TRBJ2-1
v_call: TRBV9
d_call: TRBD2
clone_size: .
cdr3_aa: CASSVDPAGGYNEQFF
cdr3_nt: TGTGCCAGCAGCGTAGATCCAGCGGGGGGATACAATGAGCAGTTCTTC

j_call: TRBJ2-3
v_call: TRBV9
d_call: TRBD2
clone_size: .
cdr3_aa: CASSPGTSGGADTQYF
cdr3_nt: TGTGCCAGCAGCCCTGGGACTAGCGGGGGGGCAGATACGCAGTATTTT